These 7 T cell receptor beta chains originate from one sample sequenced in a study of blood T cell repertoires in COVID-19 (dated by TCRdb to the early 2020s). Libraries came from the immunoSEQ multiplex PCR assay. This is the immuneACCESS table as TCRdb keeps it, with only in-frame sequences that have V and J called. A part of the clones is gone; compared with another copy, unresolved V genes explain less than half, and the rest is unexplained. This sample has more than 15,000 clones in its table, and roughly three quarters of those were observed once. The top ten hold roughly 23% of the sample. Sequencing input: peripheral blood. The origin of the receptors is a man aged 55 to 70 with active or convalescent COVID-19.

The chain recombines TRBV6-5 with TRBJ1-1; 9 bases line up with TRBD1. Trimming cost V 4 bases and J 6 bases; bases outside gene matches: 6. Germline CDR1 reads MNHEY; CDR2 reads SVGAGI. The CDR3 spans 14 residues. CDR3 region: CASSLRDRDSEAFF. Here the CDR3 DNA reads TGTGCCAGCAGTTTACGGGACAGGGATTCTGAAGCTTTCTTT.

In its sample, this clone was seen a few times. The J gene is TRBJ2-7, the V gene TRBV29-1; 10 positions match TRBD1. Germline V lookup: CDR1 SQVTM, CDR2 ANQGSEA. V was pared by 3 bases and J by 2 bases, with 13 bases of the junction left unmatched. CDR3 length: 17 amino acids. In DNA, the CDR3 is TGCAGCGTTGAGTTTCTTCGGGACAGGGGCCAAACCTACGAGCAGTACTTC. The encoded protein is CSVEFLRDRGQTYEQYF.

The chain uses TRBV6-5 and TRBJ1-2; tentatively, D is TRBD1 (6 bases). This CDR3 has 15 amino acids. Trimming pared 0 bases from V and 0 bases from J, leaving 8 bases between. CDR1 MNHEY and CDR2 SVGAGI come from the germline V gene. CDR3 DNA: TGTGCCAGCAGTTACTCGGGACATTCTAACTATGGCTACACCTTC. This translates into CASSYSGHSNYGYTF.

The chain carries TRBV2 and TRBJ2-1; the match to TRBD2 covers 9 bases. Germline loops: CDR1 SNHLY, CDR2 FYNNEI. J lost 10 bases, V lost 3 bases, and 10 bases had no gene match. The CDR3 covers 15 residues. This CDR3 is CASSDGGGASREQFF. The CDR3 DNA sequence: TGTGCCAGCAGTGACGGCGGGGGGGCCAGTAGGGAGCAGTTCTTC.

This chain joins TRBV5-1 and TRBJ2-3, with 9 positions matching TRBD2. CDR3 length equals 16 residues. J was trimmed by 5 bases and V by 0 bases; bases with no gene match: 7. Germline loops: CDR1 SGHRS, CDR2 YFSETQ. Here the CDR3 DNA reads TGCGCCAGCAGCTTGGAGGCGGGGGGGCAAATAGATACGCAGTATTTT. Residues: CASSLEAGGQIDTQYF.

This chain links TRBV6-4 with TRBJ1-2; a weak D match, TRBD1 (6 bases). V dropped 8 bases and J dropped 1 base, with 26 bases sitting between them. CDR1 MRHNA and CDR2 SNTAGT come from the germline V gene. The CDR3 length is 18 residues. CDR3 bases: TGTGCCAGCCGTCCCCCCCCAACCTGGACAGCCCTTAACTATGGCTACACCTTC. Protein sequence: CASRPPPTWTALNYGYTF.

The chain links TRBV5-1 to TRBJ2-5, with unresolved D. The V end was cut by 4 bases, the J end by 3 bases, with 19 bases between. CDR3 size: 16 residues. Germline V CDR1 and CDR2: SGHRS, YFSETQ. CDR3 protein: CASSTTIGGGKETQYF. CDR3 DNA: TGCGCCAGCAGCACAACCATCGGCGGTGGAAAAGAGACCCAGTACTTC.